This T cell receptor (beta chain) was identified during a study of beta chain features in type 1 diabetes. Sorted populations all had greater than 95% purity. In the case of this clone: Its specificity is not known.

Germline V lookup: CDR1 KGHSH, CDR2 LQKENI. With 2 bases removed from V and 0 bases from J, the gap between germline ends came to 13 bases. CDR3 length: 17 residues. Study-wide results and caveats: Shortening that was moderate but significant affected the TCRB CDR3s of Type 1 diabetes patients in all four CD4+ subsets.

Every bit of the isolated RNA underwent reverse transcription, so sequencing read expressed TCRB transcripts. It was found that naive, central memory and regulatory T cell samples averaged about 3.57 million reads. Using immunoSEQ multiplex PCR, the repertoire was profiled, and TCRdb retains in-frame clones only, with some absent. Of almost 350,000 clones in the sample, roughly 9% were seen once. Input material: central memory CD4+ T cells from blood. This sequence was found in a man younger than 40 with type 1 diabetes. V gene TRBV18 combines with J gene TRBJ2-2; tentative D call: TRBD2 (5 bases). The CDR3 reads CASSPYTAGANTGELFF. The CDR3 bases are TGTGCCAGCTCACCATATACGGCGGGTGCGAACACCGGGGAGCTGTTTTTT.